The T cell receptor (beta chain) under discussion was sequenced for a study of vaccination and CD4 T cells after COVID-19. Study as a whole: Six men and four women formed the convalescents, two being Hispanic. Overlapping peptides of the spike proteins of SARS-CoV-2, HCoV-NL63, HCoV-OC43 and HCoV-229E were used for cell stimulation. Study-wide points: The rise in median SARS-CoV-2-reactive clonotypes, from around 19 to 38, was not significant.

This clonotype was detected a few times. Antigen unknown. Described treatment: approximately 10-day PBMC culture with coronavirus spike peptide pools or control peptides (ViraFEST assay). Cultured CD4+ T cell DNA was sequenced using the Oncomine TCR Beta short-read assay. TCRdb re-analysed the PCR reads in MiXCR, keeping a single row per CDR3 protein. Of roughly 16,000 distinct CDR3 sequences listed, around 32% were seen once; the top ten hold less than 20%. The CDR3 totals 14 residues. Germline V lookup: CDR1 MNHNS, CDR2 SASEGT. The germline V and J ends were trimmed by 2 bases and 7 bases, with 14 bases remaining between them.

Sequences were obtained from cultured CD4+ T cells from blood. The chain is built from TRBV6-1 and TRBJ1-2, with D maybe TRBD1 (5 bases). This receptor was taken from a human donor with COVID-19. CDR3 amino acids: CASSETAGRVGYTF. Here the CDR3 DNA reads TGTGCCAGCAGTGAAACCGCAGGGAGGGTTGGCTACACCTTC.